What follows are 23 T cell receptor beta chains derived from one specimen sequenced in a study of T cells in Graves' hyperthyroidism and ophthalmopathy. What was amplified from RNA transcripts were TCR beta CDR3 regions. Primed by the HTBI set, a first-round RT-PCR was run on the TCR CDR3. TCRdb reprocessed the multiplex PCR reads with MiXCR, giving one entry per CDR3 protein. The sample lists about 250,000 distinct CDR3 sequences, about 20% seen once, with around 60% in the top ten. Sequencing was carried out using blood. These receptors were collected from a man aged 25-45 years with Graves' ophthalmopathy.

The chain combines TRBV19 with TRBJ2-5; possibly TRBD1 for D (6 bases). The CDR3 length is 16 residues. Germline V gene lookup returns CDR1 LNHDA and CDR2 SQIVND (reference sequence). Trimming removed 5 bases at V and 5 bases at J, with 21 bases between. CDR3 DNA: TGTGCCAGTAGTGCACGATCCTCGACAGGTCAGGAGACCCAGTACTTC. This sequence encodes CASSARSSTGQETQYF. Looking up the rest from reference TRBV19 and TRBJ2-5 gives the full variable domain: DGGITQSPKYLFRKEGQNVTLSCEQNLNHDAMYWYRQDPGQGLRLIYYSQIVNDFQKGDIAEGYSVSREKKESFPLTVTSAQKNPTAFYLCASSARSSTGQETQYFGPGTRLLVL.

This clonotype occurred a few times. The chain employs TRBV19 and TRBJ2-1; TRBD2 agrees at 10 bases. The length of the CDR3 is 15 residues. Germline trimming cut 6 bases from V and 5 bases from J; bases unmatched to any gene: 7. Germline CDR1 is LNHDA and CDR2 is SQIVND (reference sequence). Here the CDR3 reads CASSPSGRAHNEQFF. CDR3 DNA sequence: TGTGCCAGTAGCCCGAGCGGGAGGGCCCACAATGAGCAGTTCTTC.

This clonotype has only one observation. The chain combines TRBV10-3 with TRBJ2-3, with D perhaps matching TRBD1 (6 bases). Between the trimmed V and J ends, which lost 6 bases and 4 bases, there was a span of 20 bases. This CDR3 is built from 16 residues. The V gene's germline CDR1 is ENHRY and CDR2 SYGVKD. The CDR3 spells CAISGQSGNRADTQYF. The CDR3 nucleotides read TGTGCCATCAGCGGACAGAGTGGTAATCGAGCAGATACGCAGTATTTT.

The chain couples TRBV6-5 to TRBJ1-5; D perhaps matches TRBD1 (6 bases). V was cut by 2 bases and J by 3 bases, with 17 bases left in between. In germline, CDR1 is MNHEY, CDR2 SVGAGI. The CDR3 loop spans 17 amino acids. CDR3 bases: TGTGCCAGCAGTTACCGCGAAAGAGGGGGAAACAATCAGCCCCAGCATTTT. It yields the protein CASSYRERGGNNQPQHF.

The J gene is TRBJ1-1, the V gene TRBV6-1; D perhaps matches TRBD1 (5 bases). Germline CDR1 MNHNS, CDR2 SASEGT. CDR3 length: 13 residues. V shed 4 bases and J shed 4 bases, with 10 bases lying between them. The CDR3, as DNA: TGTGCCAGCAGTGTCAGGGTAAGCACTGAAGCTTTCTTT. This gives the protein CASSVRVSTEAFF.

Ten or more counts support this clonotype. The chain combines TRBV5-1 with TRBJ2-3; D is unresolved. V was pared by 4 bases and J by 2 bases, with 8 bases between. Germline V CDR1 and CDR2: SGHRS, YFSETQ. The CDR3 is 13 residues long. CDR3 in amino acids: CASSPEATDTQYF. The CDR3 nucleotides read TGCGCCAGCAGCCCCGAGGCCACAGATACGCAGTATTTT.

This sequence joins TRBV7-8 and TRBJ1-1; 7 nucleotides line up with TRBD1. This CDR3 region has 16 residues. V gave up 4 bases and J gave up 0 bases; unmatched junction bases: 8. The germline V gene encodes CDR1 SGHVS and CDR2 FQNEAQ. The CDR3 loop is CASSYDREVMNTEAFF. CDR3 sequence (DNA): TGTGCCAGCAGCTACGACAGGGAAGTCATGAACACTGAAGCTTTCTTT.

The chain combines TRBV11-1 with TRBJ2-1, with no clear D. The V gene's germline CDR1 is SGHAT and CDR2 FQDESV (reference sequence). The CDR3 covers 16 residues. V was clipped by 5 bases and J by 3 bases, with 17 bases between them. The CDR3 sequence is CASSPPPPVSYNEQFF. The CDR3 DNA is TGTGCCAGCAGCCCTCCTCCGCCGGTCAGCTACAATGAGCAGTTCTTC.

This clonotype has just a few counts. This sequence joins TRBV11-2 and TRBJ2-1; D is ambiguous. CDR1 is SGHAT, CDR2 FQNNGV, per germline. V was clipped by 11 bases and J by 0 bases, with 11 bases between them. This CDR3 has 13 amino acids. This CDR3 reads CALTSSSYNEQFF. CDR3 DNA sequence: TGTGCCCTTACGAGTAGCTCCTACAATGAGCAGTTCTTC.

In this sample, this clonotype turned up many times. The J gene is TRBJ1-1, the V gene TRBV7-3; a weak D match, TRBD1 (5 bases). Germline assignment: CDR1 SGHTA and CDR2 FQGTGA. The CDR3 totals 13 residues. V lost 2 bases to trimming and J lost 5 bases, with 9 bases between them. The DNA for the CDR3 is TGTGCCAGCAGCTTAGGGTGGGGGACTGAAGCTTTCTTT. Translating it yields CASSLGWGTEAFF.

A few counts support this clonotype. In DNA, the CDR3 is TGTGCCAGCAGCCACTCCAGACAGAGCTCCTACAATGAGCAGTTCTTC. This gives the protein CASSHSRQSSYNEQFF. J is TRBJ2-1 and V is TRBV3-1; maybe TRBD1 (5 bases). Germline-derived CDR1 and CDR2 are LGHDT and YNNKEL (reference sequence). V was cut by 3 bases and J by 0 bases, with 12 bases left in between. The CDR3 contains 16 residues.

The genes are TRBV15 and TRBJ2-1; 9 nucleotides align to TRBD2. Germline V gene data show CDR1 as LNHNV and CDR2 as YYDKDF (reference sequence). J gave up 8 bases and V 1 base, and 6 bases lay outside the gene matches. The CDR3 is 15 residues long. In DNA, the CDR3 is TGTGCCACCAGCAGAGTAGCGGGAGTTTATCATGAGCAGTTCTTC. It encodes CATSRVAGVYHEQFF.

This clonotype showed up just a few times. One junction end disagrees with the germline gene, perhaps due to a read error. The genes are TRBV12-3 or TRBV12-4 and TRBJ2-7; D is uncertain. This CDR3 has 11 residues. CDR3 nucleotides: TGTGCCGGCAGTGCGACCTACGAGCAGTACTTC. It is translated as CAGSATYEQYF.

The J gene is TRBJ1-6, the V gene TRBV6-1; the D is unclear. CDR1 is MNHNS, CDR2 SASEGT, per germline. The CDR3 has 16 residues. V dropped 6 bases and J dropped 3 bases, with 15 bases sitting between them. CDR3 DNA: TGTGCCAGCAGGGGGTCAGAGGGCGGCTATAATTCACCCCTCCACTTT. It is translated as CASRGSEGGYNSPLHF.

This clonotype was recorded many times. The J gene is TRBJ1-5, the V gene TRBV7-8; D call uncertain. CDR1 and CDR2 (germline): SGHVS, FQNEAQ. This CDR3 is built from 14 residues. Deletions cut 3 bases from V and 2 bases from J, with 8 bases between. The CDR3 is CASSFGRRNQPQHF. Here the CDR3 DNA reads TGTGCCAGCAGCTTTGGTCGGCGCAATCAGCCCCAGCATTTT.

The table lists this clonotype with a few counts. The chain recombines TRBV2 with TRBJ2-5; D not certain. The CDR3 sequence is 15 residues long. The V gene lost 8 bases and the J gene lost 3 bases, with 19 bases spanning the gap. Germline CDR1 SNHLY, CDR2 FYNNEI. The CDR3 here is CASSPLGGEEETQYF. In nucleotides, the CDR3 is TGTGCCAGCTCCCCGCTGGGCGGAGAAGAAGAGACCCAGTACTTC.

In its sample, this clonotype was seen many times. The J gene is TRBJ1-1, the V gene TRBV6-1; D is perhaps TRBD1 (5 bases). Germline V gene data show CDR1 as MNHNS and CDR2 as SASEGT. CDR3 size: 13 residues. V lost 5 bases and J lost 4, with 11 bases in between. The CDR3 DNA is TGTGCCAGCAGTCAACAGGAGCGCACTGAAGCTTTCTTT. This encodes CASSQQERTEAFF.

This clonotype was counted only a few times. V and J are TRBV30 and TRBJ1-4; no firm D call. Trimming took 8 bases from V and 3 from J, leaving 13 bases between them. The CDR3 contains 13 residues. CDR1 and CDR2 (germline): GTSNPN, SVGIG (reference sequence). The CDR3 nucleotides are TGTGCCACCAACCGGGCCGCTAATGAAAAACTGTTTTTT. Translation: CATNRAANEKLFF.

The gene calls are TRBV3-1 and TRBJ2-1; D perhaps matches TRBD2 (5 bases). The CDR3 consists of 15 residues. With 4 bases removed from V and 3 bases from J, the gap between germline ends came to 13 bases. Germline assignment: CDR1 LGHDT and CDR2 YNNKEL (reference sequence). The CDR3 spells CASSRPVTNYNEQFF. CDR3 nucleotides: TGTGCCAGCAGCCGTCCAGTGACTAACTACAATGAGCAGTTCTTC.

V and J are TRBV11-3 and TRBJ1-5; unclear D gene. Germline V gene data show CDR1 as SGHNT and CDR2 as YENEEA. CDR3 length: 15 amino acids. The V gene lost 0 bases and the J gene lost 1 base, with 7 bases spanning the gap. The CDR3 region is CASSLDGESNQPQHF. The CDR3 DNA reads TGTGCCAGCAGCTTAGATGGGGAAAGCAATCAGCCCCAGCATTTT.

Worth noting for this clonotype: Just one base apart from a much larger clone, this may be a read error. V and J are TRBV7-9 and TRBJ2-1, with D unresolved. The CDR3 has 14 residues. Per germline, CDR1 SEHNR and CDR2 FQNEAQ (reference sequence). In DNA form, the CDR3 reads TGTGCCAGCAGCTTAGAGGGTGGGTACAATGTGCAGTTCTTC. Translating gives CASSLEGGYNVQFF.

Of note for this clonotype: One base away lies a much larger clone, so this may be a sequencing read error. The conserved phenylalanine or tryptophan is not found at the CDR3 terminus, so this likely reflects a read error. This chain connects TRBV2 to TRBJ2-7; 9 nucleotides match TRBD1. Per germline, CDR1 SNHLY and CDR2 FYNNEI. The CDR3 is made up of 14 amino acids. Trimming removed 6 bases from V and 2 bases from J; junction bases left unmatched: 5. In DNA form, the CDR3 reads TGTGCCAGCAGGGCGGGACAGGGCACCTACGAGCAGTACCTC. It translates to CASRAGQGTYEQYL.

This clonotype has a count of ten or more. This rearrangement joins TRBV3-1 to TRBJ1-2; D is ambiguous. Germline V gene data show CDR1 as LGHDT and CDR2 as YNNKEL (reference sequence). CDR3 size: 16 residues. V was shortened by 10 bases and J by 4 bases, with 25 bases between the two germline ends. This CDR3 is CAIPTDSNSVRYGYTF. The DNA of the CDR3 is TGTGCCATCCCGACGGATTCTAACTCAGTGCGCTATGGCTACACCTTC.